The rows below give T cell receptor beta chains drawn from one sample of a study of graft-versus-host responses after intestinal transplantation. Generated by immunoSEQ multiplex PCR, the TCRdb table keeps only in-frame clones and is missing some. Of about 970 clones in the sample, approximately 49% were seen once. This sample comprised alloreactive CD8+ T cells from a mixed lymphocyte reaction culture, obtained before transplantation. Source of these receptors: a human patient who was an organ donor for intestinal transplantation. Both conserved end residues are part of each CDR3. Fields, in order: D gene, V gene, clone size, J gene, CDR3 protein, CDR3 DNA. A D gene is named only where the DNA matches it firmly. Only some rows state a clone size, as once, few, many or a class for expanded clones.

D gene: .
V gene: TRBV4-1
clone size: .
J gene: TRBJ1-2
CDR3 protein: CASSYIFQDRKTYGYTF
CDR3 DNA: TGCGCCAGCAGCTACATCTTCCAGGACCGAAAGACCTATGGCTACACCTTC

D gene: .
V gene: TRBV7-6
clone size: .
J gene: TRBJ2-1
CDR3 protein: CASSLVRGDNEQFF
CDR3 DNA: TGTGCCAGCAGCTTAGTACGGGGAGACAATGAGCAGTTCTTC

D gene: .
V gene: TRBV5-4
clone size: .
J gene: TRBJ1-2
CDR3 protein: CASRQHLPGKTYGYTF
CDR3 DNA: TGTGCCAGCAGACAGCACCTACCAGGAAAGACCTATGGCTACACCTTC

D gene: .
V gene: TRBV6-5
clone size: .
J gene: TRBJ2-7
CDR3 protein: CASSDGTGSEQYF
CDR3 DNA: TGTGCCAGCAGTGACGGGACGGGTTCCGAGCAGTACTTC

D gene: .
V gene: TRBV30
clone size: few
J gene: TRBJ1-2
CDR3 protein: CAWSEGGIYGYTF
CDR3 DNA: TGTGCCTGGAGTGAGGGGGGAATCTATGGCTACACCTTC

D gene: .
V gene: TRBV7-9
clone size: once
J gene: TRBJ2-3
CDR3 protein: CASSRRLLTDTQYF
CDR3 DNA: TGTGCCAGCAGTCGGAGGTTACTCACAGATACGCAGTATTTT

D gene: TRBD1
V gene: TRBV6-4
clone size: few
J gene: TRBJ1-6
CDR3 protein: CASSDGQGASPLHF
CDR3 DNA: TGTGCCAGCAGTGACGGACAGGGGGCTTCACCCCTCCACTTT

D gene: TRBD1
V gene: TRBV9
clone size: .
J gene: TRBJ1-2
CDR3 protein: CASSVVSRGTGVGYTF
CDR3 DNA: TGTGCCAGCAGCGTAGTTTCAAGGGGGACAGGGGTTGGCTACACCTTC

D gene: TRBD1
V gene: TRBV11-2
clone size: .
J gene: TRBJ1-2
CDR3 protein: CASSLDLTYRGLNYGYTF
CDR3 DNA: TGTGCCAGCAGCTTAGATCTGACCTACAGGGGGCTGAACTATGGCTACACCTTC

D gene: .
V gene: TRBV2
clone size: .
J gene: TRBJ2-7
CDR3 protein: CASSAGTYDYEQYF
CDR3 DNA: TGTGCCAGCAGTGCAGGGACTTACGACTACGAGCAGTACTTC

D gene: TRBD1
V gene: TRBV7-9
clone size: once
J gene: TRBJ1-6
CDR3 protein: CASSVHRGRGSPLHF
CDR3 DNA: TGTGCCAGCAGCGTCCACAGGGGGCGGGGGTCACCCCTCCACTTT

D gene: TRBD2
V gene: TRBV19
clone size: .
J gene: TRBJ2-1
CDR3 protein: CASSLGGGAYGEQFF
CDR3 DNA: TGTGCCAGTAGTTTAGGCGGGGGGGCGTATGGTGAGCAGTTCTTC

D gene: TRBD1
V gene: TRBV11-3
clone size: .
J gene: TRBJ2-5
CDR3 protein: CASSPQGQGETQYF
CDR3 DNA: TGTGCCAGCAGCCCACAAGGACAGGGAGAGACCCAGTACTTC

D gene: .
V gene: TRBV11-1
clone size: .
J gene: TRBJ1-4
CDR3 protein: CASSRPNEKLFF
CDR3 DNA: TGTGCCAGCAGCCGACCTAACGAAAAACTGTTTTTT

D gene: .
V gene: TRBV18
clone size: .
J gene: TRBJ1-6
CDR3 protein: CASSPHSVVRSPLHF
CDR3 DNA: TGTGCCAGCTCACCTCATTCGGTGGTTCGGTCACCCCTCCACTTT

D gene: TRBD2
V gene: TRBV7-9
clone size: few
J gene: TRBJ2-1
CDR3 protein: CASSLVGSGDHNEQFF
CDR3 DNA: TGTGCCAGCAGCTTAGTCGGTAGCGGGGACCACAATGAGCAGTTCTTC

D gene: .
V gene: TRBV5-5
clone size: .
J gene: TRBJ2-3
CDR3 protein: CASSLRGDTQYF
CDR3 DNA: TGTGCCAGCAGCTTGCGGGGGGATACGCAGTATTTT

D gene: .
V gene: TRBV13
clone size: .
J gene: TRBJ2-1
CDR3 protein: CASSSVTYNEQFF
CDR3 DNA: TGTGCCAGCAGCTCTGTCACCTACAATGAGCAGTTCTTC

D gene: .
V gene: TRBV9
clone size: .
J gene: TRBJ2-7
CDR3 protein: CASSDGRRSSYEQYF
CDR3 DNA: TGTGCCAGCAGCGACGGACGGAGGAGCTCCTACGAGCAGTACTTC

D gene: .
V gene: TRBV5-4
clone size: .
J gene: TRBJ2-3
CDR3 protein: CASSLRGDTQYF
CDR3 DNA: TGTGCCAGCAGCTTGCGGGGGGATACGCAGTATTTT

D gene: TRBD2
V gene: TRBV9
clone size: .
J gene: TRBJ2-3
CDR3 protein: CASSGTSGSGSDTQYF
CDR3 DNA: TGTGCCAGCAGCGGGACTAGCGGGAGTGGATCAGATACGCAGTATTTT

D gene: .
V gene: TRBV7-2
clone size: .
J gene: TRBJ2-6
CDR3 protein: CASSVGIRDDKSRANVLTF
CDR3 DNA: TGTGCCAGCAGCGTAGGTATCAGAGACGACAAAAGTCGGGCCAACGTCCTGACTTTC

D gene: .
V gene: TRBV6-6
clone size: few
J gene: TRBJ2-2
CDR3 protein: CASSYSGRTGELFF
CDR3 DNA: TGTGCCAGCAGTTACTCTGGGCGGACCGGGGAGCTGTTTTTT

D gene: .
V gene: TRBV5-1
clone size: .
J gene: TRBJ2-2
CDR3 protein: CASSLVVGRGAPTGELFF
CDR3 DNA: TGCGCCAGCAGCTTGGTAGTTGGTCGGGGGGCACCCACCGGGGAGCTGTTTTTT

D gene: TRBD1
V gene: TRBV4-1
clone size: .
J gene: TRBJ1-5
CDR3 protein: CASSQGTGIYNQPQHF
CDR3 DNA: TGCGCCAGCAGCCAGGGGACAGGGATCTACAATCAGCCCCAGCATTTT

D gene: TRBD1
V gene: TRBV7-9
clone size: .
J gene: TRBJ2-7
CDR3 protein: CASSLGDRAEQYF
CDR3 DNA: TGTGCCAGCAGCTTGGGGGACAGGGCCGAGCAGTACTTC

D gene: TRBD1
V gene: TRBV4-2
clone size: few
J gene: TRBJ1-1
CDR3 protein: CASSSTGRRANEAFF
CDR3 DNA: TGTGCCAGCAGCTCGACAGGGAGGAGAGCGAATGAAGCTTTCTTT

D gene: TRBD2
V gene: TRBV6-4
clone size: .
J gene: TRBJ2-3
CDR3 protein: CASSDSGGADTQYF
CDR3 DNA: TGTGCCAGCAGTGATAGCGGGGGGGCAGATACGCAGTATTTT

D gene: .
V gene: TRBV6-4
clone size: .
J gene: TRBJ1-2
CDR3 protein: CASSDGQSGGYTF
CDR3 DNA: TGTGCCAGCAGTGACGGACAGAGTGGCGGCTACACCTTC

D gene: TRBD1
V gene: TRBV2
clone size: .
J gene: TRBJ1-5
CDR3 protein: CASSVWDSESNQPQHF
CDR3 DNA: TGTGCCAGCAGTGTATGGGACAGTGAGAGCAATCAGCCCCAGCATTTT

D gene: TRBD1
V gene: TRBV12-5
clone size: large
J gene: TRBJ1-5
CDR3 protein: CASGLELGGREDQPQHF
CDR3 DNA: TGTGCTAGTGGTTTGGAGCTAGGGGGCAGGGAGGATCAGCCCCAGCATTTT

D gene: TRBD1
V gene: TRBV5-6
clone size: large
J gene: TRBJ2-7
CDR3 protein: CASSLGDRAEQYF
CDR3 DNA: TGTGCCAGCAGCTTGGGGGACAGGGCCGAGCAGTACTTC

D gene: .
V gene: TRBV30
clone size: .
J gene: TRBJ2-1
CDR3 protein: CACRGNEQFF
CDR3 DNA: TGTGCCTGCCGCGGCAATGAGCAGTTCTTC

D gene: TRBD2
V gene: TRBV7-3
clone size: .
J gene: TRBJ2-5
CDR3 protein: CASSRSGGIQETQYF
CDR3 DNA: TGTGCCAGCAGCCGGAGCGGGGGGATCCAAGAGACCCAGTACTTC

D gene: .
V gene: TRBV11-3
clone size: .
J gene: TRBJ1-1
CDR3 protein: CASSSPTGNTEAFF
CDR3 DNA: TGTGCCAGCAGCTCACCTACAGGGAACACTGAAGCTTTCTTT

D gene: .
V gene: TRBV2
clone size: large
J gene: TRBJ2-2
CDR3 protein: CASSWGLQEGGELFF
CDR3 DNA: TGTGCCAGCAGCTGGGGACTCCAGGAGGGCGGGGAGCTGTTTTTT

D gene: .
V gene: TRBV10-3
clone size: .
J gene: TRBJ2-7
CDR3 protein: CAISETPLRDSPGPYEQYF
CDR3 DNA: TGTGCCATCAGTGAGACCCCACTACGAGACAGCCCTGGCCCCTACGAGCAGTACTTC

D gene: .
V gene: TRBV29-1
clone size: .
J gene: TRBJ2-4
CDR3 protein: CSVWTVTKNIQYF
CDR3 DNA: TGCAGCGTTTGGACAGTCACCAAAAACATTCAGTACTTC

D gene: TRBD1
V gene: TRBV6-9
clone size: few
J gene: TRBJ1-4
CDR3 protein: CASSEGQGAEKLFF
CDR3 DNA: TGTGCCAGCAGTGAAGGACAGGGGGCTGAAAAACTGTTTTTT

D gene: .
V gene: TRBV27
clone size: .
J gene: TRBJ2-1
CDR3 protein: CASSFGGTVPEYNEQFF
CDR3 DNA: TGTGCCAGCAGTTTTGGCGGAACGGTCCCCGAATACAATGAGCAGTTCTTC

D gene: TRBD1
V gene: TRBV6-5
clone size: .
J gene: TRBJ2-3
CDR3 protein: CASSYSGQGALNTQYF
CDR3 DNA: TGTGCCAGCAGTTATTCGGGACAGGGGGCTCTAAATACGCAGTATTTT

D gene: .
V gene: TRBV4-3
clone size: few
J gene: TRBJ1-2
CDR3 protein: CASSHSRTGIYGYTF
CDR3 DNA: TGCGCCAGCAGCCACTCCCGAACAGGGATCTATGGCTACACCTTC